Listed below are T cell receptor beta chains from one sample, sequenced in a study of T cells in Graves' hyperthyroidism and ophthalmopathy. In TCRdb, the multiplex PCR reads were re-called with MiXCR into one record per CDR3 protein. Of fewer than 700,000 distinct CDR3 sequences in the sample, 15% to 20% are singletons; the top ten hold 3.5% to 4%. The material sequenced was blood. These receptor sequences come from a woman aged 25 to 39 with Graves' hyperthyroidism. Each CDR3 is given with its conserved first and last residue. A D gene is named only where the DNA matches it firmly. Some rows have no size entry. The others give once, few or many, or a class for an expanded clone.

v_call: TRBV7-3; d_call: .; cdr3_length: 13; clone_size: .; j_call: TRBJ2-1; cdr3_nt: TGTGCCAGCAGCCCCCCAGGGGCGGGGGAGCAGTTCTTC; cdr3_aa: CASSPPGAGEQFF
v_call: TRBV5-1; d_call: .; cdr3_length: 11; clone_size: .; j_call: TRBJ2-7; cdr3_nt: TGCGCCAGCAGGGTTCCCGGCGAGCAGTACTTC; cdr3_aa: CASRVPGEQYF
v_call: TRBV20-1; d_call: .; cdr3_length: 12; clone_size: many; j_call: TRBJ2-7; cdr3_nt: TGCAGTGCTAGTCGGAGCTCCTACGAGCAGTACTTC; cdr3_aa: CSASRSSYEQYF
v_call: TRBV6-1; d_call: .; cdr3_length: 14; clone_size: few; j_call: TRBJ2-5; cdr3_nt: TGTGCCAGCAGTGTTCAGAGGCGTCAAGAGACCCAATACTTC; cdr3_aa: CASSVQRRQETQYF
v_call: TRBV30; d_call: TRBD1; cdr3_length: 16; clone_size: .; j_call: TRBJ2-2; cdr3_nt: TGTGCCTGGAGTGTTTTCGGGACAGGGGACACCGGGGAGCTGTTTTTT; cdr3_aa: CAWSVFGTGDTGELFF
v_call: TRBV5-1; d_call: TRBD1; cdr3_length: 17; clone_size: many; j_call: TRBJ1-2; cdr3_nt: TGCGCCAGCAAACCCGACGCAGGAGGGGGCATGGAATATGGCTACACCTTC; cdr3_aa: CASKPDAGGGMEYGYTF
v_call: TRBV29-1; d_call: .; cdr3_length: 13; clone_size: few; j_call: TRBJ1-1; cdr3_nt: TGCAGCGTTGACAGGGAGGACACAGGGAGAGCTTTCTTT; cdr3_aa: CSVDREDTGRAFF
v_call: TRBV19; d_call: TRBD1; cdr3_length: 15; clone_size: .; j_call: TRBJ2-7; cdr3_nt: TGTGCCAGTAGTATAGTGGGACAGTTCTCCTACGAGCAGTACTTC; cdr3_aa: CASSIVGQFSYEQYF
v_call: TRBV13; d_call: .; cdr3_length: 17; clone_size: .; j_call: TRBJ2-4; cdr3_nt: TGTGCCAGCAGCTTTCTTTCGGGAGTATATGCCAAAAACATTCAGTACTTC; cdr3_aa: CASSFLSGVYAKNIQYF
v_call: TRBV6-1; d_call: .; cdr3_length: 15; clone_size: .; j_call: TRBJ1-5; cdr3_nt: TGTGCCAGCAGTGTTACCCAGGGCAGCAATCAGCCCCAGCATTTT; cdr3_aa: CASSVTQGSNQPQHF
v_call: TRBV3-1; d_call: TRBD2; cdr3_length: 15; clone_size: many; j_call: TRBJ2-1; cdr3_nt: TGTGCCAGCAGCCAAGCGGGGCTAGCGGGAGGTGAGCAGTTCTTC; cdr3_aa: CASSQAGLAGGEQFF
v_call: TRBV5-6; d_call: .; cdr3_length: 13; clone_size: .; j_call: TRBJ1-1; cdr3_nt: TGTGCCAGCAGCTTGATCCCAGGAACTGAAGCTTTCTTT; cdr3_aa: CASSLIPGTEAFF
v_call: TRBV28; d_call: TRBD1; cdr3_length: 16; clone_size: many; j_call: TRBJ2-1; cdr3_nt: TGTGCCAGCAGTTTCGCGGACAGGGGGCGCTTAGATGAGCAGTTCTTC; cdr3_aa: CASSFADRGRLDEQFF
v_call: TRBV12-5; d_call: TRBD2; cdr3_length: 14; clone_size: many; j_call: TRBJ2-1; cdr3_nt: TGTGCTAGTCGGGTCGGGAGGCACTACAATGAGCAGTTCTTC; cdr3_aa: CASRVGRHYNEQFF
v_call: TRBV7-2; d_call: .; cdr3_length: 16; clone_size: .; j_call: TRBJ2-7; cdr3_nt: TGTGCCAGCAGCTTGTTGTCAACCCCGGACTTCTACGAGCAGTACTTC; cdr3_aa: CASSLLSTPDFYEQYF
v_call: TRBV20-1; d_call: TRBD2; cdr3_length: 14; clone_size: .; j_call: TRBJ2-7; cdr3_nt: TGCAGTGCTAGCACTAGCGGTAGCTCCTACGAGCAGTACTTC; cdr3_aa: CSASTSGSSYEQYF
v_call: TRBV6-1; d_call: .; cdr3_length: 13; clone_size: many; j_call: TRBJ2-3; cdr3_nt: TGTGCCAGCAGTGTGATGGAGGTGGATACGCAGTATTTT; cdr3_aa: CASSVMEVDTQYF
v_call: TRBV7-8; d_call: .; cdr3_length: 16; clone_size: few; j_call: TRBJ2-7; cdr3_nt: TGTGCCAGCAGCTTAAAAATCCAGGGACCCTCCTACGAGCAGTACTTC; cdr3_aa: CASSLKIQGPSYEQYF
v_call: TRBV30; d_call: TRBD2; cdr3_length: 19; clone_size: many; j_call: TRBJ2-1; cdr3_nt: TGTGCCTGGAGCAAAAGACTAGCGGGAGGGAGGGGCCATCCCAATGAGCAGTTCTTC; cdr3_aa: CAWSKRLAGGRGHPNEQFF
v_call: TRBV13; d_call: .; cdr3_length: 18; clone_size: few; j_call: TRBJ2-4; cdr3_nt: TGTGCCAGCAGCTTTACCCAGGGGATTACTCTAGCCAAAAACATTCAGTACTTC; cdr3_aa: CASSFTQGITLAKNIQYF
v_call: TRBV12-3/TRBV12-4; d_call: TRBD2; cdr3_length: 14; clone_size: many; j_call: TRBJ2-7; cdr3_nt: TGTGCCAGCAGTGGGGACCGGGAGGCCTACGAGCAGTACTTC; cdr3_aa: CASSGDREAYEQYF
v_call: TRBV2; d_call: .; cdr3_length: 12; clone_size: many; j_call: TRBJ2-1; cdr3_nt: TGTGCCAGCAGTGACGACTACAATGAGCAGTTCTTC; cdr3_aa: CASSDDYNEQFF
v_call: TRBV6-2/TRBV6-3; d_call: .; cdr3_length: 11; clone_size: many; j_call: TRBJ2-7; cdr3_nt: TGTGCCAGCAGTTACGGGCGCGAGCAGTACTTC; cdr3_aa: CASSYGREQYF
v_call: TRBV28; d_call: TRBD2; cdr3_length: 15; clone_size: .; j_call: TRBJ2-2; cdr3_nt: TGTGCCAGCCTAAAGGCCCTAGCGGACACCGGGGAGCTGTTTTTT; cdr3_aa: CASLKALADTGELFF
v_call: TRBV20-1; d_call: .; cdr3_length: 12; clone_size: few; j_call: TRBJ2-7; cdr3_nt: TGCGGTGCTAGAGGGCTAGCGAGCGAGCAGTACTTC; cdr3_aa: CGARGLASEQYF
v_call: TRBV7-8; d_call: .; cdr3_length: 14; clone_size: .; j_call: TRBJ1-5; cdr3_nt: TGTGCCAGCAGCCCCGCCTATAGCAATCAGCCCCAGCATTTT; cdr3_aa: CASSPAYSNQPQHF
v_call: TRBV5-6; d_call: .; cdr3_length: 13; clone_size: few; j_call: TRBJ2-1; cdr3_nt: TGTGCCAGCAGCTTGGCCGGGCAGGGGTTAGGGTTCTTC; cdr3_aa: CASSLAGQGLGFF
v_call: TRBV6-1; d_call: TRBD1; cdr3_length: 16; clone_size: .; j_call: TRBJ1-5; cdr3_nt: TGTGCCAGCAGTCAATCGATTTCAGGGGGAGATCAGCCCCAGCATTTT; cdr3_aa: CASSQSISGGDQPQHF
v_call: TRBV4-2; d_call: .; cdr3_length: 14; clone_size: .; j_call: TRBJ2-7; cdr3_nt: TGTGCCAGCAGCCAAGAGATCGGTTCCTACGAGCAGTACTTC; cdr3_aa: CASSQEIGSYEQYF
v_call: TRBV30; d_call: .; cdr3_length: 13; clone_size: many; j_call: TRBJ2-7; cdr3_nt: TGTGCCTGGAGTTTAATACAGGGGGGGGAGCAGTACTTC; cdr3_aa: CAWSLIQGGEQYF
v_call: TRBV27; d_call: .; cdr3_length: 15; clone_size: many; j_call: TRBJ2-2; cdr3_nt: TGTGCCAGCAGTTTATCGAAGGGGATCACCGGGGAGCTGTTTTTT; cdr3_aa: CASSLSKGITGELFF
v_call: TRBV20-1; d_call: .; cdr3_length: 12; clone_size: many; j_call: TRBJ2-1; cdr3_nt: TGCAGTGCCACGTCGGGTTACAATGAGCAGTTCTTC; cdr3_aa: CSATSGYNEQFF
v_call: TRBV30; d_call: .; cdr3_length: 13; clone_size: many; j_call: TRBJ2-7; cdr3_nt: TGTGCCTGGAGTGTACAGGGACGAGGGGGGCAGTACTTC; cdr3_aa: CAWSVQGRGGQYF
v_call: TRBV28; d_call: .; cdr3_length: 13; clone_size: many; j_call: TRBJ1-1; cdr3_nt: TGTGCCAGCAGTCTTGTGAGGGGCACTGAAGCTTTCTTT; cdr3_aa: CASSLVRGTEAFF
v_call: TRBV5-1; d_call: .; cdr3_length: 19; clone_size: .; j_call: TRBJ2-6; cdr3_nt: TGCGCCAGCCAGCCAGGCAGAGGGGGAGGAGGATCTGGGGCCAACGTCCTGACTTTC; cdr3_aa: CASQPGRGGGGSGANVLTF
v_call: TRBV7-3; d_call: TRBD1; cdr3_length: 17; clone_size: .; j_call: TRBJ2-2; cdr3_nt: TGTGCCAGCAGCTCGGCCAGTCCCGGGACAGGGACCGGGGAGCTGTTTTTT; cdr3_aa: CASSSASPGTGTGELFF
v_call: TRBV14; d_call: TRBD2; cdr3_length: 14; clone_size: once; j_call: TRBJ2-5; cdr3_nt: TGTGCCAGCAGCCAGCTAGCGGGAGTAGAGACCCAGTACTTC; cdr3_aa: CASSQLAGVETQYF
v_call: TRBV19; d_call: TRBD2; cdr3_length: 17; clone_size: .; j_call: TRBJ2-3; cdr3_nt: TGTGCCAGTAGTATTGGGGGGGTCCGGGACTTCGCAGATACGCAGTATTTT; cdr3_aa: CASSIGGVRDFADTQYF
v_call: TRBV6-2/TRBV6-3; d_call: TRBD1; cdr3_length: 15; clone_size: few; j_call: TRBJ2-7; cdr3_nt: TGTGCCAGCAGTTTGAGCTGGACAGGGATCTACGAGCAGTACTTC; cdr3_aa: CASSLSWTGIYEQYF
v_call: TRBV7-3; d_call: .; cdr3_length: 16; clone_size: many; j_call: TRBJ2-1; cdr3_nt: TGTGCCAGCAGCTTAAGTTGGGTCGCAGGCTACAATGAGCAGTTCTTC; cdr3_aa: CASSLSWVAGYNEQFF
v_call: TRBV3-1; d_call: .; cdr3_length: 12; clone_size: .; j_call: TRBJ1-2; cdr3_nt: TGTGCCAGCAGCGAGCAGAAGTATGGCTACACCTTC; cdr3_aa: CASSEQKYGYTF
v_call: TRBV11-3; d_call: .; cdr3_length: 12; clone_size: many; j_call: TRBJ2-2; cdr3_nt: TGTGCCAGCAGCTCCGCAGGTGGGGAGCTGTTTTTT; cdr3_aa: CASSSAGGELFF
v_call: TRBV7-9; d_call: .; cdr3_length: 16; clone_size: few; j_call: TRBJ2-5; cdr3_nt: TGTGCCAGCAGCCTCAGACAGGCCAGCTCCCAAGAGACCCAGTACTTC; cdr3_aa: CASSLRQASSQETQYF
v_call: TRBV6-1; d_call: .; cdr3_length: 14; clone_size: .; j_call: TRBJ2-7; cdr3_nt: TGTGCCAGCAGTGCCTCAGGGGGGAAATACGAGCAGTACTTC; cdr3_aa: CASSASGGKYEQYF
v_call: TRBV28; d_call: .; cdr3_length: 13; clone_size: many; j_call: TRBJ1-1; cdr3_nt: TGTGCCAGCAGTCGGACACCGAACACTGAAGCTTTCTTT; cdr3_aa: CASSRTPNTEAFF
v_call: TRBV11-3; d_call: .; cdr3_length: 13; clone_size: many; j_call: TRBJ1-2; cdr3_nt: TGTGCCAGCAGCTTAGGGCGAAGGGAGGGCTACACCTTC; cdr3_aa: CASSLGRREGYTF
v_call: TRBV5-1; d_call: TRBD2; cdr3_length: 16; clone_size: few; j_call: TRBJ2-1; cdr3_nt: TGCGCCAGCAGCTTGGTACTAGCGGGGGCCTACAATGAGCAGTTCTTC; cdr3_aa: CASSLVLAGAYNEQFF
v_call: TRBV2; d_call: TRBD1; cdr3_length: 15; clone_size: few; j_call: TRBJ1-5; cdr3_nt: TGTGCCAGCAACAGGGGGAGCGGTAGCAGTCAGCCCCAGCATTTT; cdr3_aa: CASNRGSGSSQPQHF
v_call: TRBV2; d_call: .; cdr3_length: 13; clone_size: many; j_call: TRBJ1-2; cdr3_nt: TGTGCCAGCAGTGCGCAGGGTAACTATGGCTACACCTTC; cdr3_aa: CASSAQGNYGYTF
v_call: TRBV14; d_call: .; cdr3_length: 14; clone_size: many; j_call: TRBJ1-1; cdr3_nt: TGTGCCAGCAGCCAGCCGGGTATGAACACTGAAGCTTTCTTT; cdr3_aa: CASSQPGMNTEAFF
v_call: TRBV12-5; d_call: TRBD1; cdr3_length: 15; clone_size: .; j_call: TRBJ1-4; cdr3_nt: TGTGCTAGTGGTTTGGGACAGGGTCTTGGTGAAAAACTGTTTTTT; cdr3_aa: CASGLGQGLGEKLFF
v_call: TRBV28; d_call: TRBD1; cdr3_length: 14; clone_size: many; j_call: TRBJ2-7; cdr3_nt: TGTGCCAGCAGTCCGCCCGGACAGGGACTCGAGCAGTACTTC; cdr3_aa: CASSPPGQGLEQYF
v_call: TRBV28; d_call: TRBD1; cdr3_length: 13; clone_size: .; j_call: TRBJ1-1; cdr3_nt: TGTGCCAGCCCCGACAGGGATAGCGGCGTAGCTTTCTTT; cdr3_aa: CASPDRDSGVAFF